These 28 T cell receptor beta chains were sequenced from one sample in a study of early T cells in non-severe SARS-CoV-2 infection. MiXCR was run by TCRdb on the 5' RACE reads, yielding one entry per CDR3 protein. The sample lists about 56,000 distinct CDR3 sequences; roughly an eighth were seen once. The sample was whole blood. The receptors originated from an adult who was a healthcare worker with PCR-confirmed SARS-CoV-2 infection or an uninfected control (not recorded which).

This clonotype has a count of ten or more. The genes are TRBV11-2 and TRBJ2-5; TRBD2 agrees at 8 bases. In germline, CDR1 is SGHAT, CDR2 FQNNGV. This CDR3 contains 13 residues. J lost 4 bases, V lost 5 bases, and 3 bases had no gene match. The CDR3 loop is CASSRTSRETQYF. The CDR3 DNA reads TGTGCCAGCAGCCGGACTAGCAGAGAGACCCAGTACTTC.

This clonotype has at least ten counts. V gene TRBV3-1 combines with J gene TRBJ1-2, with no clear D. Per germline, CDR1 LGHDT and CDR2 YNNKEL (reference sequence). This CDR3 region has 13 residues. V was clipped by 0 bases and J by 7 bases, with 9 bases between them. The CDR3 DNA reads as TGTGCCAGCAGCCAAGAAGTTAGAGGTGGCTACACCTTC. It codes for CASSQEVRGGYTF.

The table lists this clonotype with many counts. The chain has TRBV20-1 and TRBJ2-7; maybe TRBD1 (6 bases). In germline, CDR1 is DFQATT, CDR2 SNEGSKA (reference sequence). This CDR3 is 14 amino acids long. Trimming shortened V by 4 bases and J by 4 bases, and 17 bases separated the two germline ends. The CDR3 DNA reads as TGCAGTGCTACTAGCCCCAGGGGTTGGTACGAGCAGTACTTC. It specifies CSATSPRGWYEQYF.

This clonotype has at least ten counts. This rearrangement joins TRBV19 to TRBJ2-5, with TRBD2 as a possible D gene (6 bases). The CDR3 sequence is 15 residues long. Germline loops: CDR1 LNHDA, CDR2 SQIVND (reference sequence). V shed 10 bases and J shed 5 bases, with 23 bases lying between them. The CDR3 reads CATRRGPAAGETQYF. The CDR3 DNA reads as TGTGCCACCAGGAGGGGACCTGCGGCTGGGGAGACCCAGTACTTC. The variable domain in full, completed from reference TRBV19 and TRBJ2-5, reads DGGITQSPKYLFRKEGQNVTLSCEQNLNHDAMYWYRQDPGQGLRLIYYSQIVNDFQKGDIAEGYSVSREKKESFPLTVTSAQKNPTAFYLCATRRGPAAGETQYFGPGTRLLVL.

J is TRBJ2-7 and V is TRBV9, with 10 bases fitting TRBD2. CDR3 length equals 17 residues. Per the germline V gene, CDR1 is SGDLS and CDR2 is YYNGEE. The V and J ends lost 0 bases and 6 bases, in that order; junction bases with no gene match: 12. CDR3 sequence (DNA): TGTGCCAGCAGCGTAGCCCCCAGCGGGAGGGCCTCAAGCGAGCAGTACTTC. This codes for CASSVAPSGRASSEQYF.

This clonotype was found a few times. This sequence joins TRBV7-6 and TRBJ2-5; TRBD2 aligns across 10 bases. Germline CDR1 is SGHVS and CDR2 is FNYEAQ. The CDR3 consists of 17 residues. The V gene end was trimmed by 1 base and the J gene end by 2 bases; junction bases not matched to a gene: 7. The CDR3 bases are TGTGCCAGCAGCTTAGGTAGCGGGAGGCCCCCACAAGAGACCCAGTACTTC. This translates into CASSLGSGRPPQETQYF. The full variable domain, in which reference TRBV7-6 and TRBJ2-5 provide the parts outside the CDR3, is GAGVSQSPRYKVTKRGQDVALRCDPISGHVSLYWYRQALGQGPEFLTYFNYEAQQDKSGLPNDRFSAERPEGSISTLTIQRTEQRDSAMYRCASSLGSGRPPQETQYFGPGTRLLVL.

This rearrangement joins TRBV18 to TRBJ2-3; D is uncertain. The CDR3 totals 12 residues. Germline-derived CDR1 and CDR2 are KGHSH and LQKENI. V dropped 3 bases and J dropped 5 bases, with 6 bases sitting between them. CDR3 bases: TGTGCCAGCTCACCTGGGAAAGATACGCAGTATTTT. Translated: CASSPGKDTQYF.

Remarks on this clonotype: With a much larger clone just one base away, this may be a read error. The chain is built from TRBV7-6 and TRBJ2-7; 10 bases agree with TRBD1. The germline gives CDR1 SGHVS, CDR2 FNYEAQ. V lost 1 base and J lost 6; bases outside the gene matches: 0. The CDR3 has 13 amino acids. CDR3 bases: TGTGCCAGCAGCTTAGGGACAGGGGGCGAGCAGTACTTC. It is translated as CASSLGTGGEQYF.

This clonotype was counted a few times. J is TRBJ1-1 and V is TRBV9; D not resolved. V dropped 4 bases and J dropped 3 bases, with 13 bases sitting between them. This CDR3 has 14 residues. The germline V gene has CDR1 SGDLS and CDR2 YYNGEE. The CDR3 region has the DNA TGTGCCAGCAGCATCTCGACGGAGCACACTGAAGCTTTCTTT. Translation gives CASSISTEHTEAFF.

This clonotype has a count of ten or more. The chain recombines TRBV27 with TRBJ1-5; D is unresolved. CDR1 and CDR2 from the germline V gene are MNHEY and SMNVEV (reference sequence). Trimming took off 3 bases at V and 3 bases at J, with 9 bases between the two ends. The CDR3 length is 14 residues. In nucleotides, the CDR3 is TGTGCCAGCAGTTTGGAGTCGAACAATCAGCCCCAGCATTTT. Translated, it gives CASSLESNNQPQHF.

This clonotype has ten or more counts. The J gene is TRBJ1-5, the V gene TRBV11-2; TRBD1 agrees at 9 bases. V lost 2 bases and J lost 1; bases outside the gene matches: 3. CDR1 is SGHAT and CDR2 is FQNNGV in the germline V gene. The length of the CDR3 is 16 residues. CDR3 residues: CASSLLGQGSNQPQHF. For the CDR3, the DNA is TGTGCCAGCAGCTTACTGGGACAGGGCAGCAATCAGCCCCAGCATTTT.

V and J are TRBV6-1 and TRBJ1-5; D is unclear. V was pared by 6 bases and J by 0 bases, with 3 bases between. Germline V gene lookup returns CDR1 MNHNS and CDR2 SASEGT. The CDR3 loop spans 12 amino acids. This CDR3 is CASRISNQPQHF. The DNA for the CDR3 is TGTGCCAGCAGGATTAGCAATCAGCCCCAGCATTTT.

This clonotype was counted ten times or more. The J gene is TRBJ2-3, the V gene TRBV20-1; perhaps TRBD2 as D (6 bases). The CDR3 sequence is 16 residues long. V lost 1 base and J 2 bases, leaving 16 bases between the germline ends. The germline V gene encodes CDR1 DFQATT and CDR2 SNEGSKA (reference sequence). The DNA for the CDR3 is TGCAGTGCTAGAGGGCCGGGGACTCTTTCCACAGATACGCAGTATTTT. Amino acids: CSARGPGTLSTDTQYF.

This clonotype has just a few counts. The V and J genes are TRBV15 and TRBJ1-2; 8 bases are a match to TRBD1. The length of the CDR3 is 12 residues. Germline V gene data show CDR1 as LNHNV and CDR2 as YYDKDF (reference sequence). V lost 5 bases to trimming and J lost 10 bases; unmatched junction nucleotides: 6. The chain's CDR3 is CATSVGQGPYTF. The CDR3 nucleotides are TGTGCCACCAGCGTCGGACAGGGACCCTACACCTTC.

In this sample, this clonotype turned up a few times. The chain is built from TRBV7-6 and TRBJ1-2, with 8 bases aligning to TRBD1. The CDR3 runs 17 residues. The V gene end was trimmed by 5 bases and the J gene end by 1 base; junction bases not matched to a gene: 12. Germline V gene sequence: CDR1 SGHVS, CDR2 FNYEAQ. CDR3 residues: CASSPGVQGAFNYGYTF. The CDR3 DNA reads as TGTGCCAGCAGCCCAGGGGTGCAGGGGGCGTTTAACTATGGCTACACCTTC.

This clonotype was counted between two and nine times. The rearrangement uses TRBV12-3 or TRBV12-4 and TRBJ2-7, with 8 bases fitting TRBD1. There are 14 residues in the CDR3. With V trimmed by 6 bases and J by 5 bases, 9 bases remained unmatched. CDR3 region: CASSGQGLNDEQYF. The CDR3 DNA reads TGTGCCAGCAGCGGACAGGGCCTGAACGACGAGCAGTACTTC.

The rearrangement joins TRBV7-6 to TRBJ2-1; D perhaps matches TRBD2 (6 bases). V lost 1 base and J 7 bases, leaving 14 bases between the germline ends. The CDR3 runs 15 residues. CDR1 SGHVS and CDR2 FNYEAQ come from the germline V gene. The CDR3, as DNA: TGTGCCAGCAGCTTAGATCTCGGAGGGAGGAATGAGCAGTTCTTC. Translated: CASSLDLGGRNEQFF.

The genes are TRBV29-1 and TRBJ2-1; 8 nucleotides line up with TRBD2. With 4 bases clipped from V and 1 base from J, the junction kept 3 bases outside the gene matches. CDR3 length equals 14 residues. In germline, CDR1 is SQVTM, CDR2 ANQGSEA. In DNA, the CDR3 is TGCAGCGTTGTTGCGGGAGGTTCCTACAATGAGCAGTTCTTC. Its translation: CSVVAGGSYNEQFF.

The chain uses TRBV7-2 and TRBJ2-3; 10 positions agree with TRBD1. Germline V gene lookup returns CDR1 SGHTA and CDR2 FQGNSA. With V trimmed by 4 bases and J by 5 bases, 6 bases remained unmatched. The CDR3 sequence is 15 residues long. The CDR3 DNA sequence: TGTGCCAGCAGCTCGGGGACAGGGGTTGGAGATACGCAGTATTTT. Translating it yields CASSSGTGVGDTQYF.

Written as DNA, the CDR3 is TGTGCCAGCAGGCCAAGGCGGGGCCCAGGGACCTACGAGCAGTACTTC. It codes for CASRPRRGPGTYEQYF. V usage is TRBV28 and J usage is TRBJ2-7; a weak D match, TRBD2 (6 bases). CDR1 and CDR2 (germline): MDHEN, SYDVKM. CDR3 length: 16 amino acids. V lost 6 bases, J lost 2 bases, and 20 bases lay in between.

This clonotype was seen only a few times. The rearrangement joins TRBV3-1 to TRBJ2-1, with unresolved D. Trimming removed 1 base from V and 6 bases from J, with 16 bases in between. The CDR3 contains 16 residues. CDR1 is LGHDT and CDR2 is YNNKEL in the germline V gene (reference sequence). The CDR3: CASSQAGMKSLNEQFF. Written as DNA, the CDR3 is TGTGCCAGCAGCCAAGCAGGCATGAAGTCCCTCAATGAGCAGTTCTTC.

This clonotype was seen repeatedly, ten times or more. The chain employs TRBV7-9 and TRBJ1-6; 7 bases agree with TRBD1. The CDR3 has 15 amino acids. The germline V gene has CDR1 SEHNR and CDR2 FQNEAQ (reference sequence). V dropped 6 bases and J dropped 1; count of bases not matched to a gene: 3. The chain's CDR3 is CASSPQGSYNSPLHF. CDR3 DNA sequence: TGTGCCAGCAGTCCACAGGGGTCCTATAATTCACCCCTCCACTTT.

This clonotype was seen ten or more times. For the CDR3, the DNA is TGTGCCAGCAGTCTCGGGACCGCTTTGTATGGCTACACCTTC. Amino acid sequence: CASSLGTALYGYTF. The V and J genes are TRBV12-3 or TRBV12-4 and TRBJ1-2, with a weak D call TRBD1 (5 bases). The CDR3 covers 14 residues. With 5 bases removed from V and 5 bases from J, the gap between germline ends came to 15 bases.

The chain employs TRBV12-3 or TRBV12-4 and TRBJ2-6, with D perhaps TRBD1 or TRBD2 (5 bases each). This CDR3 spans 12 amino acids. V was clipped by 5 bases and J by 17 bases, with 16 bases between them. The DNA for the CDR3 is TGTGCCAGCAGTCCTCCGGGGCGGACGTTGACTTTC. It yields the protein CASSPPGRTLTF.

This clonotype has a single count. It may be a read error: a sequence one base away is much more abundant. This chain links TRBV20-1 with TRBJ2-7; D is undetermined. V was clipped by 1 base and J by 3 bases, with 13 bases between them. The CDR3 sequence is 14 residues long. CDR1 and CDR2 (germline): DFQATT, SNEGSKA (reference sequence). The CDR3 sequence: CSARGAPSLYEQYF. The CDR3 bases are TGCAGTGCTAGAGGGGCCCCGTCGCTCTACGAGCAGTACTTC.

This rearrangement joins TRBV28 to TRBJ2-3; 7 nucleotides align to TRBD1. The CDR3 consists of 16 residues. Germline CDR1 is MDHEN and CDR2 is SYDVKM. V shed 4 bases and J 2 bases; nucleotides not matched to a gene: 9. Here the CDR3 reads CASSSTGTDYTDTQYF. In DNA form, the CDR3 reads TGTGCCAGCAGTTCCACCGGGACAGACTACACAGATACGCAGTATTTT.

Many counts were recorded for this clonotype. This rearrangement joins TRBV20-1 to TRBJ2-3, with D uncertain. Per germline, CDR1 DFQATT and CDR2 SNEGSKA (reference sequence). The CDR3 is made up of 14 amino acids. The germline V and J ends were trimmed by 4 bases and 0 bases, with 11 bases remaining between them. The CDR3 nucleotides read TGCAGTGCTATTGCTGGCGGAAGCACAGATACGCAGTATTTT. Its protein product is CSAIAGGSTDTQYF.

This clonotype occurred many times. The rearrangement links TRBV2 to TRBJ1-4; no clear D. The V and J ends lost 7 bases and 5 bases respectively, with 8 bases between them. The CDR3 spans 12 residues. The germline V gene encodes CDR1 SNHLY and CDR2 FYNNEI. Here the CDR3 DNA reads TGTGCCAGCATCGGAGTCAATGAAAAACTGTTTTTT. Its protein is CASIGVNEKLFF.